The T cell receptor beta chain described here comes from a study of cytotoxic CD8 clonotypes in ibrutinib-treated CLL. General study findings and limits: Clonality was higher at baseline than in age-matched healthy donors and tracked circulating CD8+ T-cell counts. The times at which samples were taken varied between sustained-remission and progressing patients.

Sequencing used immunoSEQ multiplex PCR; TCRdb keeps in-frame clones, though not all of them. The sample has 150,000 to 200,000 clones; over 60% are singletons. CDR3 size: 15 residues. Germline values: CDR1 SGHDN, CDR2 FVKESK. V was pared by 5 bases and J by 5 bases, with 8 bases of the junction left unmatched. Points on this clone: Its antigen is unknown.

This chain links TRBV14 with TRBJ2-7, with TRBD2 identical over 11 bases. This specimen was PBMCs, taken after 24 months of ibrutinib treatment. The origin of this receptor is a human donor with chronic lymphocytic leukemia. Here the CDR3 DNA reads TGTGCCAGCAGCGCAACGAGGACTAGCGGGCACGAGCAGTACTTC. It is translated as CASSATRTSGHEQYF. Full variable domain (remainder filled in from reference TRBV14 and TRBJ2-7): EAGVTQFPSHSVIEKGQTVTLRCDPISGHDNLYWYRRVMGKEIKFLLHFVKESKQDESGMPNNRFLAERTGGTYSTLKVQPAELEDSGVYFCASSATRTSGHEQYFGPGTRLTVT.